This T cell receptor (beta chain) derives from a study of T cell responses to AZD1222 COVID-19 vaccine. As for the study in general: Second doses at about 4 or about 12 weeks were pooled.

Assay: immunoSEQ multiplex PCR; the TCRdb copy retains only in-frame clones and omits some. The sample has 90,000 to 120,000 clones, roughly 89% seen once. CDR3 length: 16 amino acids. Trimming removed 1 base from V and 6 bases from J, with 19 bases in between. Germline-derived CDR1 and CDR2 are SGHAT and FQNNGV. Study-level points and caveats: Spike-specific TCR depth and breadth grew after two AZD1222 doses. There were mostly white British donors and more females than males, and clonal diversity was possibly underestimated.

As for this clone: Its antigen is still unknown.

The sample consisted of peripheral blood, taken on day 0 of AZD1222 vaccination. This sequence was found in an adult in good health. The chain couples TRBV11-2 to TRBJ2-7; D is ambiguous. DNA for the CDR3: TGTGCCAGCAGCTTAGTGGCGAGGTGGTCGTTCGTCGAGCAGTACTTC. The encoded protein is CASSLVARWSFVEQYF.